This entry is about one T cell receptor beta chain. This clone was counted between two and nine times. Its antigen target is currently unknown. Nothing much larger sits one base from this clone, and base qualities are not available. This record belongs to a study of cytomegalovirus exposure and HLA in healthy donors (dated by TCRdb to the late 2010s). About the study as a whole: According to an earlier analysis of 587 of the donors, 150 million to 200 million T cells yielded 117 million unique TCR beta sequences and 276 Gb of sequence data. An early release that covered several hundred HLA-typed donors contained about 290 gigabases of sequencing data and around 80 million unique TCR sequences. The genetic ancestry cluster associated with self-reported Caucasian donors included over 65% of the 398 genotyped donors. The study was designed to test whether signatures of past pathogen exposure could be identified by cataloging public T cell receptors. Using immunosequencing, the study profiled T cell repertoires from 666 subjects and related those repertoires to cytomegalovirus serostatus. In addition to the first cohort of approximately 650 subjects, a separate validation cohort of over 90 different subjects was used. The study combined high-throughput TCR immunosequencing, statistical association of individual TCRs with disease status, and machine learning to predict cytomegalovirus infection status. To study patterns of TCR occurrence, a later analysis re-analyzed previously published TCR beta repertoires from 550 to 800 donors and added high-resolution HLA genotyping. Rather than drawing on any new phenotypic data, the later analysis identified candidate immune exposures from TCR beta sequences and the way those sequences occurred across donors. An earlier analysis of several hundred of the donors applied high-throughput TCR beta sequencing to assess whether each TCR beta V gene segment acted as functional or pseudogenic. Donor age, sex, ethnicity and CMV serostatus were compiled together with the repertoire data. A later genetic analysis used genome-wide SNP genotypes for 398 of the 666 donors, treating that subset as a discovery cohort. Every repertoire in the discovery cohort had been generated on one and the same sequencing platform. Both class I and class II loci were covered by HLA typing, at four-digit resolution. Typing coverage differed by locus: A, B, C, DRB1 and DQB1 were typed in roughly 620-630 donors, DQA1 in approximately 520, DPA1 in some 570, and DPB1 in 400 to 490. Four to six DR-DQ haplotypes were handled as single units for association and clustering because linkage in the cohort was strong. On average, 235,054 unique TCR beta nucleotide sequences were sequenced per donor among a few hundred genotyped donors of the cohort, with around 19% of those sequences being non-productive.

The germline V gene supplies CDR1 SGHRS and CDR2 YFSETQ. Reading from cysteine to phenylalanine, the CDR3 counts 15 amino acids. Solely the CDR3 DNA is kept, with 45 bases framed from the first base. V has 5 bases trimmed and J has 6 bases trimmed; junction bases matching no gene number 5. The receptor library was made with the immunoSEQ multiplex PCR assay. For the multiplex PCR, a mixture combining 60 forward primers for TCR Vbeta segments and 13 reverse primers for TCR Jbeta segments was used. The CDR3 region of rearranged TCR beta genes was amplified from genomic DNA with a multiplex PCR assay. The amplified TCR beta libraries were sequenced on the Illumina HiSeq System as 87-base-pair reads. As for the original processing: In a later analysis, about 80 million unique TCR beta chains were counted across the approximately 640 repertoires, and approximately 9.9 million of these chains were shared by at least two donors. A nearest-neighbor algorithm error-corrected the raw reads and collapsed the reads into unique sequences, merging closely related sequences to remove PCR and sequencing errors. To assign V, D and J gene segments, CDR3 sequences were aligned to IMGT reference sequences. For a sequence to be retained, at least a six-nucleotide match to both a V gene segment and a J gene segment was required. A rearrangement counted as productive if the CDR3 had no stop codons and remained in frame with V and J, and every other rearrangement counted as non-productive. Following IMGT convention, CDR3 was defined as the stretch from the second conserved V-encoded cysteine to the conserved J-encoded phenylalanine. The earlier analysis of 500 to 650 of the donors excluded any sequence lacking an unambiguous match to a single V gene segment. In an earlier analysis of several hundred of the donors, V segments were called functional above 56.7% productive rearrangements and were called segregating when the between-donor standard deviation exceeded 5%. A statistical classification framework was developed to diagnose cytomegalovirus status using the catalog of TCR beta chain sequences. A later analysis assigned V and J genes by comparing TCR nucleotide sequences with IMGT/GENE-DB human TR gene sequences. The TCRdist pipeline was used in a later analysis to assign CDR3 sequences and most-parsimonious VDJ recombination scenarios. In a later analysis, each TCR beta chain was defined by its CDR3 amino acid sequence together with its V-gene family, and reads without a unique V-gene family were excluded. In a later analysis, a few hundred highly shared, low-generation-probability nucleotide sequences were removed to address suspected cross-contamination and a sequencing artifact. In a later analysis, a clonal expansion index for each public chain was calculated from normalized within-repertoire ranks of inferred template counts. In a later analysis, generation probabilities were computed with a VDJ recombination model fitted to out-of-frame rearrangements, and the resulting probabilities were checked against IGoR. Hypergeometric tests were used in a later analysis to score TCR-TCR, TCR-HLA and TCR-CMV co-occurrence, with a repertoire-size bias correction applied to the TCR pairs. A later analysis estimated false discovery rates by permuting HLA or CMV assignments 20 times. In a later analysis, co-occurring TCRs were grouped using DBSCAN, and TCRdist sequence similarity was added for clustering within HLA-allele-positive subsets. Repertoires with fewer than 30,000 or more than 120,000 public chains were left out of co-occurrence clustering, as were a few repertoires with anomalous nucleotide sharing. TCRdb re-hosts the immuneACCESS table, in-frame sequences only. Its copies lack some clones; in the studies checked, an unresolved V gene accounts for under half of them, and the cause for the rest is not known. D and trimming come from the DNA, and the V and J calls and clone size come from that table. The sample table records 150,000 to 200,000 clones; around 62% of these occur just once. The ten largest clones add up to 2.5% to 3% of the sample.

The cohort was made up of approximately 670 healthy bone marrow donors. At the time of sampling, every cohort member was nominally healthy, though immune exposures that went unrecorded were likely present. The donor was CMV seronegative and was included in the group of about 400 seronegative cohort members. A peripheral blood sample was collected from each donor, and TCR beta sequencing was performed on peripheral blood mononuclear cells. Genomic DNA was extracted from the blood cell samples with the Qiagen DNeasy Blood Extraction Kit. The full study reports these points: According to a later analysis, parvovirus B19, influenza, CMV and Epstein-Barr virus appeared linked to several top co-occurrence clusters. A later analysis found that most CMV-associated TCR beta chains appeared HLA-restricted, with HLA associations seemingly driven largely by CMV exposure. The authors suggested that the approach could potentially be extended to other disease states and immunological phenotypes. For the cohort, immune exposure information was limited to CMV serostatus. Because counts were too low, about 18 rarely observed V segments, including chromosome 9 orphons, were excluded from the earlier analysis of roughly 580 of the donors. Because HLA typing was missing for some donors at each locus, association tests included only the typed subset. The study listed 170 or so TCR beta chains as associated with cytomegalovirus. A later analysis found that TCR association rates varied across HLA loci, with DRB1 alleles showing the most associated TCRs and HLA-C alleles the fewest. In a later genetic analysis, fewer N-insertions in productive TCRs were reported among donors in an Asian-associated ancestry cluster than the roughly 700-donor mean. Correlated functional status among segregating V segments might reflect linkage disequilibrium, but an unknown experimental factor could not be ruled out. Some IMGT-functional V segments, including TRBV6-2 and TRBV6-3, could not be told apart with the 87-base-pair reads, so those segments were excluded. In a later analysis, HLA-associated TCR beta chains showed more clonal expansion and lower generation probabilities than non-associated chains that were equally common. The presence/absence analyses assumed that sequencing depth was roughly uniform across donors, and that assumption may not be true. A further reported finding was that TCR beta sequences accurately predicted the HLA-A and HLA-B alleles for most subjects in the first cohort. V-gene and J-gene trimming of TCR beta chains was associated with a missense DCLRE1C variant in a later genetic analysis, and the association was replicated in an independent cohort. Broadly in line with IMGT annotations, most TCR beta V segments showed up in productive rearrangements about 90% or about 30% of the time in an earlier analysis of several hundred of the donors. When HLA alleles, especially DR and DQ, strongly co-occurred, attributing TCR associations to individual alleles was difficult. Across donors, most TCR sequences were observed very rarely, whereas some public TCRs were present in many individuals. A group of highly shared sequence variants was considered likely to be a technical artifact of the sequencing pipeline. A later analysis associated 15,000 to 20,000 TCR beta sequences with specific HLA alleles at a false discovery rate of 0.05. In vitro tests confirmed that three of the cytomegalovirus-associated TCR beta chains recognize cytomegalovirus antigens. This cohort had only TCR beta chains sequenced, and the lack of alpha or paired-chain data limited which features could be detected. The classifier was reported to diagnose cytomegalovirus status with high specificity and sensitivity in both the original cohort and the validation cohort.

Sequenced input: PBMCs. The sequence joins TRBV5-1 to TRBJ2-3, and 14 junction bases match TRBD2. The sequence was obtained from a man between 35 and 55 years old in good health and CMV-seronegative. In nucleotides, the sequence is TGCGCCAGCAGGGGGACTAGCGGGAGTAGCGATACGCAGTATTTT. Its translation is CASRGTSGSSDTQYF.